This TCR beta chain was sequenced in a study of blood T cell repertoires in COVID-19. CDR1 and CDR2 from the germline V gene are KGHDR and SFDVKD. This CDR3 region has 17 residues. With 4 bases clipped from V and 1 base from J, the junction kept 4 bases outside the gene matches. Per the original methods: Counts of nucleated cells, estimated from reference gene primer amplification, were obtained. TCRdb's copy holds only in-frame clones and misses some; the assay was immunoSEQ multiplex PCR. The D gene and trimming were derived from the DNA, and the V and J assignments and clone size from that table. The sample lists roughly 35,000 clones, around 85% occurring once.

Source material: peripheral blood. This chain joins TRBV24-1 and TRBJ2-4; TRBD1 matches 12 bases. This receptor was obtained from an elderly man with active or convalescent COVID-19. CDR3 loop: CATSEAGQGAAKNIQYF. Written as DNA, the CDR3 is TGTGCCACCAGTGAGGCGGGACAGGGGGCGGCCAAAAACATTCAGTACTTC.